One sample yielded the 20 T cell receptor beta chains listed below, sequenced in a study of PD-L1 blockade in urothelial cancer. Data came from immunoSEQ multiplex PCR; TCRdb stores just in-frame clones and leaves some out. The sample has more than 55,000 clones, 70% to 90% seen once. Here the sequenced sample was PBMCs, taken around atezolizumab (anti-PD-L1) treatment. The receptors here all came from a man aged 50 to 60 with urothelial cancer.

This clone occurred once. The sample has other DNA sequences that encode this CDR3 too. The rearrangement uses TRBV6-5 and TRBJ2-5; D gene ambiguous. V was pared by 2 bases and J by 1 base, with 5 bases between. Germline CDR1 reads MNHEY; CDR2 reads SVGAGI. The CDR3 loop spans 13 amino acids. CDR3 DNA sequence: TGTGCCAGCAGTTACGGCAGCCAAGAGACCCAGTACTTC. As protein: CASSYGSQETQYF.

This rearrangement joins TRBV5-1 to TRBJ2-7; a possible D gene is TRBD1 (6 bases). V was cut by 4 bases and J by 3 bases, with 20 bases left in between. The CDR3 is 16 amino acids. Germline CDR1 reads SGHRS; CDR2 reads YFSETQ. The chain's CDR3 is CASSPGQNLYRYEQYF. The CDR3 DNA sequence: TGCGCCAGCAGCCCGGGACAAAACCTCTACCGCTACGAGCAGTACTTC. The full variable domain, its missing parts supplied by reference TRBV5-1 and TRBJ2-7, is KAGVTQTPRYLIKTRGQQVTLSCSPISGHRSVSWYQQTPGQGLQFLFEYFSETQRNKGNFPGRFSGRQFSNSRSEMNVSTLELGDSALYLCASSPGQNLYRYEQYFGPGTRLTVT.

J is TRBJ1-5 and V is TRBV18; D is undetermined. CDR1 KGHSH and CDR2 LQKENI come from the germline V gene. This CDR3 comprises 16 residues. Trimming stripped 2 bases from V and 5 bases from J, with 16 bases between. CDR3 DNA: TGTGCCAGCTCACCAAATTCTTCGAGAAAGCATCAGCCCCAGCATTTT. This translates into CASSPNSSRKHQPQHF.

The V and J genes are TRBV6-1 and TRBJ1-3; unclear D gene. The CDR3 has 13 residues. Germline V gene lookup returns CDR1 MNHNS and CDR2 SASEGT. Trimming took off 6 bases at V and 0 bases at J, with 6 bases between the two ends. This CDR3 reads CASRGSSGNTIYF. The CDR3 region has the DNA TGTGCCAGCAGGGGCAGCTCTGGAAACACCATATATTTT.

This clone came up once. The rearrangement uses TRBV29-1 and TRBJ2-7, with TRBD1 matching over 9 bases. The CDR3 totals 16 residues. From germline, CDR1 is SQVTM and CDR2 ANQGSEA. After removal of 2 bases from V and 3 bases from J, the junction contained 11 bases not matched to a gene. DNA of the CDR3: TGCAGCGTTGAATTACTTGGGACAGGGAAGGACTACGAGCAGTACTTC. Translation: CSVELLGTGKDYEQYF.

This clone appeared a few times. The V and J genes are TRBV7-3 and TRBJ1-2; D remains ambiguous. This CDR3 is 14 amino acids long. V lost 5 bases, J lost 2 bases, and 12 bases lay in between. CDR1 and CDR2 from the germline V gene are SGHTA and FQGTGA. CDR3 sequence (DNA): TGTGCCAGCAGCCCAGAACCTTACAACTATGGCTACACCTTC. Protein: CASSPEPYNYGYTF. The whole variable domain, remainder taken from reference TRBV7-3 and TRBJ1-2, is GAGVSQTPSNKVTEKGKYVELRCDPISGHTALYWYRQSLGQGPEFLIYFQGTGAADDSGLPNDRFFAVRPEGSVSTLKIQRTERGDSAVYLCASSPEPYNYGYTFGSGTRLTVV.

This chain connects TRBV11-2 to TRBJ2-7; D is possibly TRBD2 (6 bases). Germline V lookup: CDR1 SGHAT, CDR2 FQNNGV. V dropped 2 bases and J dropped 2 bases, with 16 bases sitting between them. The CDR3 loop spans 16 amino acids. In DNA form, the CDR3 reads TGTGCCAGCAGCTTACGGTCCAGCGGGCCCCCCTACGAGCAGTACTTC. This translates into CASSLRSSGPPYEQYF. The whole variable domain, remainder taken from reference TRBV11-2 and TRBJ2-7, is EAGVAQSPRYKIIEKRQSVAFWCNPISGHATLYWYQQILGQGPKLLIQFQNNGVVDDSQLPKDRFSAERLKGVDSTLKIQPAKLEDSAVYLCASSLRSSGPPYEQYFGPGTRLTVT.

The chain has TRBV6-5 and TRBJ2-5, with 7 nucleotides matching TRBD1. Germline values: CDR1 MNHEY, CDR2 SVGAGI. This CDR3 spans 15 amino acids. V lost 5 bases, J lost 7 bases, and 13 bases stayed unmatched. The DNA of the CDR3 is TGTGCCAGCAGTCCCGGGGACAGTGACTTTAGGACCCAGTACTTC. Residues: CASSPGDSDFRTQYF.

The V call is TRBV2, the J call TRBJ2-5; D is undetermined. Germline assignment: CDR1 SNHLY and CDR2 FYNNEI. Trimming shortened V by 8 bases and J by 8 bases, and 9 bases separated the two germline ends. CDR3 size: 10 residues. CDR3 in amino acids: CASARSTQYF. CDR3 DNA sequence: TGTGCCAGCGCCCGGAGCACCCAGTACTTC.

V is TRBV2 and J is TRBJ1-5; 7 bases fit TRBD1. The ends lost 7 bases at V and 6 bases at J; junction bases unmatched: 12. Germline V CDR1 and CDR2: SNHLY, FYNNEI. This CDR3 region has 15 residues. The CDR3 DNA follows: TGTGCCAGCAACTACAGGGGCGGTGGAGGTCAGCCCCAGCATTTT. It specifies CASNYRGGGGQPQHF.

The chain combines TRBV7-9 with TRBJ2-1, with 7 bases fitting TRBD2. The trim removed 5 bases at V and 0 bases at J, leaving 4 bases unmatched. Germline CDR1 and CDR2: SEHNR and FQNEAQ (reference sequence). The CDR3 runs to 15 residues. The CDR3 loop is CASSGGTTSYNEQFF. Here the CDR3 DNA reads TGTGCCAGCAGCGGAGGGACTACCTCCTACAATGAGCAGTTCTTC.

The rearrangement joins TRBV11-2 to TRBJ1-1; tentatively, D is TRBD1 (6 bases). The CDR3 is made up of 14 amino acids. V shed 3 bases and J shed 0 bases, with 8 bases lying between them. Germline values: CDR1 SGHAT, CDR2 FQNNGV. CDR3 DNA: TGTGCCAGCAGCTTGAAGGGGGTGAACACTGAAGCTTTCTTT. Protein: CASSLKGVNTEAFF. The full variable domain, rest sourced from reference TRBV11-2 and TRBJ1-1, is EAGVAQSPRYKIIEKRQSVAFWCNPISGHATLYWYQQILGQGPKLLIQFQNNGVVDDSQLPKDRFSAERLKGVDSTLKIQPAKLEDSAVYLCASSLKGVNTEAFFGQGTRLTVV.

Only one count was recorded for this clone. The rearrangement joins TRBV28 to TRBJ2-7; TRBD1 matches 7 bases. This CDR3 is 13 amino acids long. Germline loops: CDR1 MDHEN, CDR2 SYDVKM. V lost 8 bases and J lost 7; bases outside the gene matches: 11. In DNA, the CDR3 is TGTGCCAGCCAGGGCGACAGGGTTAGGGAGCAGTACTTC. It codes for CASQGDRVREQYF. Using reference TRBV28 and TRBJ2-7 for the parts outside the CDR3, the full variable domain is DVKVTQSSRYLVKRTGEKVFLECVQDMDHENMFWYRQDPGLGLRLIYFSYDVKMKEKGDIPEGYSVSREKKERFSLILESASTNQTSMYLCASQGDRVREQYFGPGTRLTVT.

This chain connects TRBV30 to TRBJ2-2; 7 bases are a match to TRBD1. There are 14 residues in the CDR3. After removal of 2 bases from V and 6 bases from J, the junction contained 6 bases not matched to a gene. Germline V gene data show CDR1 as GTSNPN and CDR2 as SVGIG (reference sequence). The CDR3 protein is CAWSIQGVSGELFF. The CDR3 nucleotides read TGTGCCTGGAGTATCCAGGGGGTATCCGGGGAGCTGTTTTTT.

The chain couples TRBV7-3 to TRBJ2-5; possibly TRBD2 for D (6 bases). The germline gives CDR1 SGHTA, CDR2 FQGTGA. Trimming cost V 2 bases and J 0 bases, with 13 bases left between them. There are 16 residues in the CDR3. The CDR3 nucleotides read TGTGCCAGCAGCTTACAATCCCGGGGGTACCAAGAGACCCAGTACTTC. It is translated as CASSLQSRGYQETQYF.

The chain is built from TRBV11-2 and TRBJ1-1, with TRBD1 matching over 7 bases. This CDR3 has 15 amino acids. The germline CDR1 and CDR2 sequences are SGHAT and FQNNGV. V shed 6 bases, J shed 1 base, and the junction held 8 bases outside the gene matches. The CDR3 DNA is TGTGCCAGCAGTCCACGACAGGGCCAGAACACTGAAGCTTTCTTT. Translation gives CASSPRQGQNTEAFF.

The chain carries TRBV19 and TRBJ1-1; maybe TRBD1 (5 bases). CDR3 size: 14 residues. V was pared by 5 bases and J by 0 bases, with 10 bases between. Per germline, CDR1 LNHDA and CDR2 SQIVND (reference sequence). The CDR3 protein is CASSARVLNTEAFF. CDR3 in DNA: TGTGCCAGTAGTGCCAGGGTCCTGAACACTGAAGCTTTCTTT. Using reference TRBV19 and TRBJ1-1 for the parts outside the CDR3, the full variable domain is DGGITQSPKYLFRKEGQNVTLSCEQNLNHDAMYWYRQDPGQGLRLIYYSQIVNDFQKGDIAEGYSVSREKKESFPLTVTSAQKNPTAFYLCASSARVLNTEAFFGQGTRLTVV.

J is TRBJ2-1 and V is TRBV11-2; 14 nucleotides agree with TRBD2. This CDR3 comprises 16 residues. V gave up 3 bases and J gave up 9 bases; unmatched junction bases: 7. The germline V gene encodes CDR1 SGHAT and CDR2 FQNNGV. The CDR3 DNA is TGTGCCAGCAGCTTCTCGGGACTAGCGGGAGTTGGTGAGCAGTTCTTC. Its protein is CASSFSGLAGVGEQFF.

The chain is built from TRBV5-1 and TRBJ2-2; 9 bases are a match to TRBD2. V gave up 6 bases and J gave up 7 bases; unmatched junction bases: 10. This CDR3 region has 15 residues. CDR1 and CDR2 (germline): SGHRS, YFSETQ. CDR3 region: CASTLAGDLGGELFF. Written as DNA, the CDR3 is TGCGCCAGCACATTAGCGGGAGACTTGGGCGGGGAGCTGTTTTTT.

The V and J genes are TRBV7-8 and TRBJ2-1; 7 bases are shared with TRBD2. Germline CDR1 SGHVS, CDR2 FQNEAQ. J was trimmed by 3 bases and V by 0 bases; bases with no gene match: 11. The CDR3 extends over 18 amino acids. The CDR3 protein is CASSLAGRSGAHYNEQFF. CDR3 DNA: TGTGCCAGCAGCTTAGCGGGGCGGAGCGGGGCACACTACAATGAGCAGTTCTTC. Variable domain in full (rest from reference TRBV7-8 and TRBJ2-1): GAGVSQSPRYKVAKRGQDVALRCDPISGHVSLFWYQQALGQGPEFLTYFQNEAQLDKSGLPSDRFFAERPEGSVSTLKIQRTQQEDSAVYLCASSLAGRSGAHYNEQFFGPGTRLTVL.